This T cell receptor beta chain was observed in a study of OX40 agonist ivuxolimab in advanced cancers. Method: immunoSEQ multiplex PCR; TCRdb's copy keeps in-frame clones and lacks some. The sample holds tens of thousands of clones, 85% seen once. The count of this clone is one. Germline CDR1 is KGHSH and CDR2 is LQKENI. The CDR3 runs 13 residues. V shed 1 base and J shed 9 bases, with 13 bases lying between them. This TCR came from an adult with an advanced solid tumor such as melanoma, head and neck, liver or kidney cancer. The specimen was CD4+ or CD8+ T cells sorted from blood, collected in a trial of the OX40 agonist ivuxolimab. The chain has TRBV18 and TRBJ2-7; D is unclear. CDR3 loop: CASSPQDGPGQYF. CDR3 in DNA: TGTGCCAGCTCACCACAGGACGGCCCAGGGCAGTACTTC.